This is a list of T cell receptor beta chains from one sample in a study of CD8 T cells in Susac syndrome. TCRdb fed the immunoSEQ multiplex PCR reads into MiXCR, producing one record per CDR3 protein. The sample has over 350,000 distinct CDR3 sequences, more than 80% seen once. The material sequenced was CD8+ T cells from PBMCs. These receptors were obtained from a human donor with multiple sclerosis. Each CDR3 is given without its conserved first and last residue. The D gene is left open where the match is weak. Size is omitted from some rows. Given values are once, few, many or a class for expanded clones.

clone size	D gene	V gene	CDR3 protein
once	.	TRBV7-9	ASSQTFHEQY
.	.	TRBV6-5	ASSYDTGARYEQY
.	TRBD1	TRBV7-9	ASSPRQGDTDTQY
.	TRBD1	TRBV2	ASRTGGAGYT
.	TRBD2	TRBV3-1	ASSQGLAGGGDEQF
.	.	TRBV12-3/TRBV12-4	ASSPLAFPLAYEQY
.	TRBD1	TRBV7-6	ASSLDGTGLPDTQY
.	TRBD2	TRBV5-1	ASTPSLAGGYEQY
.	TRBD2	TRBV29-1	SVDSGRDYYEQF
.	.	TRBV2	ASSERIYGYT
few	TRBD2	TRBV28	ASRNSGGSYNEQF
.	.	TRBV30	AWTQGSGANVLT
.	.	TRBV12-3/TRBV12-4	ASSLSGPGGQF
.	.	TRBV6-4	ASSAKETDTQY
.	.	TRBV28	ASRLDTLYYEQY
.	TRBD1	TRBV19	ASSTDDRGLMNTEAF
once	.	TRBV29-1	SVEKQIPYEQY
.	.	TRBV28	ASSLLETQY
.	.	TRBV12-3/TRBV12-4	ASSLLSISNSYNEQF
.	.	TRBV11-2	ASSQYITPGPTTGETQY
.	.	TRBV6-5	ASSPRGSANEKLF
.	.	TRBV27	ASSPWDFPREY
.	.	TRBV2	ASSESRLGGPDTQY
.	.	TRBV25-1	ASSETLVKNTEAF
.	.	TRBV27	ASSLLIRDSPLH
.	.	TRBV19	ASSIGTVVNEQF
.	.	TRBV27	ASSQLGPRETQY
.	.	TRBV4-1	ASSLLARENNEQF
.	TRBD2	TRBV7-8	ASSFSTSGGVSTDTQY
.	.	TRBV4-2	ASNLGGGGEQF
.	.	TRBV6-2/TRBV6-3	ASSTGTGQPQH
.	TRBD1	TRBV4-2	ASSPTGQGAPLTEAF
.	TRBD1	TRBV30	AWGQGNYEQY
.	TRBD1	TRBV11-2	ASSLDLLQGANYGYT
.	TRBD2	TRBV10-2	ASSESRAGGPTDTQY
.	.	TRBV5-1	ASSSLEGVNTEAF
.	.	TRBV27	ASSLMGPKLAGKETQY
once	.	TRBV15	ATSRKTQGDNTEAF
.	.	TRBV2	ASGTRDSYGYT
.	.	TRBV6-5	ASSYSGLKNTGELF
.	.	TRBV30	AVGVSYEQY
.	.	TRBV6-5	ASRARGSPLH
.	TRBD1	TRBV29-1	SVEEPGTVGTEAF
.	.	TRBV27	ASSLSTVGANQPQH
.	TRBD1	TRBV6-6	ASSQGAFDYGYT
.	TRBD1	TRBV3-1	ASSQDLTGTGNWADTQY
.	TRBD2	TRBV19	ASRQLAEAYEQY
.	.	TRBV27	ASGREFGYT
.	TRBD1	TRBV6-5	ASSSGTGTIVNYGYT
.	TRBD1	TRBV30	AWSVLGQEEAF
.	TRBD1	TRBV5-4	ASSFRTGVYNEQF
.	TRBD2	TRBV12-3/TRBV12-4	ASSSTLGLAGSSYNEQF
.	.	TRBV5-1	ASSTEGDPPKTQY
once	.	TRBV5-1	ASSPEGSFYGYT
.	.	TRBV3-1	ASGKLGANTGELF
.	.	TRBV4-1	ASSQGSPGQEASPLH
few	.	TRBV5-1	ASSFPGDGTEAF
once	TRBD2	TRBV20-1	SALPAGLVDTQY
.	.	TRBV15	ATSREGFGPQH
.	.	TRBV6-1	ASSETEGLISPNTEAF